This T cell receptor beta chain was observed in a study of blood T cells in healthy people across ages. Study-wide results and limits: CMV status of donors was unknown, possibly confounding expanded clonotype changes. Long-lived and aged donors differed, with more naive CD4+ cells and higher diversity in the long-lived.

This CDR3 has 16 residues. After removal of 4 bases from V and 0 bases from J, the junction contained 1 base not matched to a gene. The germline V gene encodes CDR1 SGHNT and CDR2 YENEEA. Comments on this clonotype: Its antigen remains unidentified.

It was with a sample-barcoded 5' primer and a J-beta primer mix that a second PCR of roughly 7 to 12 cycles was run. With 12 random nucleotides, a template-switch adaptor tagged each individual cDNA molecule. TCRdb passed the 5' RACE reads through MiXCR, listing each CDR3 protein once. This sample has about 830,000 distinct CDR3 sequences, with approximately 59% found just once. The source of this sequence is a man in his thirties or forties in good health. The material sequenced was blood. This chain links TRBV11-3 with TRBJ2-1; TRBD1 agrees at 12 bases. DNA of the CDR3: TGTGCCAGCAGCTGGGGACAGGGGGCCTCCTACAATGAGCAGTTCTTC. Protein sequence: CASSWGQGASYNEQFF.